Listed below are T cell receptor beta chains from one sample, sequenced in a study of T cell repertoires in cytomegalovirus infection. These receptors' antigens are unknown. TCRdb analysed the reads with MiXCR anew, one entry per CDR3 protein. The table shows about 480,000 distinct CDR3 sequences, with more than 30% occurring only once. This material consisted of cultured PBMCs, taken from culture after CMV antigen stimulation. The origin of the receptors is a human donor in good health (CMV status not recorded). Some clones in this sample may be carry-over from other donors' samples. Both conserved end residues are part of each CDR3. The D gene is left open where the match is weak. Clone size is not always given. Where it is, it says once, few, many or a class for expanded clones.

CDR3 length: 14; D gene: -; clone size: few; V gene: TRBV7-2; J gene: TRBJ1-5; CDR3 protein: CASSSPTGNQPQHF; CDR3 DNA: TGTGCCAGCAGCTCCCCGACAGGCAATCAGCCCCAGCATTTT
CDR3 length: 16; D gene: -; clone size: few; V gene: TRBV27; J gene: TRBJ1-6; CDR3 protein: CASSLGSGLWNSPLHF; CDR3 DNA: TGTGCCAGCAGTTTAGGGTCCGGGCTATGGAATTCACCCCTCCACTTT
CDR3 length: 14; D gene: -; clone size: -; V gene: TRBV7-2; J gene: TRBJ2-5; CDR3 protein: CASSLITVQETQYF; CDR3 DNA: TGTGCCAGCAGCTTAATTACGGTTCAAGAGACCCAGTACTTC
CDR3 length: 17; D gene: TRBD2; clone size: once; V gene: TRBV9; J gene: TRBJ2-5; CDR3 protein: CASSVASAGGDQETQYF; CDR3 DNA: TGTGCCAGCAGCGTAGCATCGGCGGGAGGGGATCAAGAGACCCAGTACTTC
CDR3 length: 14; D gene: -; clone size: few; V gene: TRBV7-2; J gene: TRBJ2-6; CDR3 protein: CASSFRLNSNVLTF; CDR3 DNA: TGTGCCAGCAGTTTTCGACTGAATTCCAACGTCCTGACTTTC
CDR3 length: 13; D gene: -; clone size: many; V gene: TRBV7-2; J gene: TRBJ2-3; CDR3 protein: CASSPRSKNTQYF; CDR3 DNA: TGTGCCAGCAGCCCAAGGAGCAAAAATACGCAGTATTTT
CDR3 length: 15; D gene: TRBD1; clone size: once; V gene: TRBV5-1; J gene: TRBJ1-6; CDR3 protein: CASSLEQGYNSPLHF; CDR3 DNA: TGCGCCAGCAGCTTGGAACAGGGGTATAATTCACCCCTCCACTTT
CDR3 length: 14; D gene: -; clone size: -; V gene: TRBV6-2/TRBV6-3; J gene: TRBJ1-2; CDR3 protein: CASRSGSGDYGYTF; CDR3 DNA: TGTGCCAGCAGATCAGGGAGTGGGGACTATGGCTACACCTTC
CDR3 length: 17; D gene: -; clone size: many; V gene: TRBV7-2; J gene: TRBJ1-3; CDR3 protein: CASSSKEGIGWTNTIYF; CDR3 DNA: TGTGCCAGCAGCTCCAAAGAAGGCATAGGGTGGACCAACACCATATATTTT
CDR3 length: 15; D gene: TRBD1; clone size: -; V gene: TRBV11-2; J gene: TRBJ1-5; CDR3 protein: CASSLEQGAFQPQHF; CDR3 DNA: TGTGCCAGCAGCTTAGAGCAGGGGGCATTTCAGCCCCAGCATTTT
CDR3 length: 15; D gene: -; clone size: -; V gene: TRBV7-9; J gene: TRBJ2-2; CDR3 protein: CASSFPQGFTGELFF; CDR3 DNA: TGTGCCAGCAGCTTTCCTCAGGGATTCACCGGGGAGCTGTTTTTT
CDR3 length: 15; D gene: TRBD1; clone size: -; V gene: TRBV12-3/TRBV12-4; J gene: TRBJ2-3; CDR3 protein: CASSPGQASTDTQYF; CDR3 DNA: TGTGCCAGCAGCCCCGGACAGGCCTCCACAGATACGCAGTATTTT
CDR3 length: 13; D gene: TRBD2; clone size: -; V gene: TRBV20-1; J gene: TRBJ2-1; CDR3 protein: CSLAGIGYNEQFF; CDR3 DNA: TGCAGTCTAGCGGGAATAGGGTACAATGAGCAGTTCTTC
CDR3 length: 15; D gene: TRBD2; clone size: few; V gene: TRBV7-7; J gene: TRBJ2-1; CDR3 protein: CASSLDVGGRGEQFF; CDR3 DNA: TGTGCTAGCAGCTTAGATGTCGGCGGGAGGGGTGAGCAGTTCTTC
CDR3 length: 12; D gene: -; clone size: many; V gene: TRBV7-2; J gene: TRBJ1-1; CDR3 protein: CASSLVLRRAFF; CDR3 DNA: TGTGCCAGCAGCTTAGTGCTCAGACGAGCTTTCTTT
CDR3 length: 14; D gene: -; clone size: -; V gene: TRBV12-3/TRBV12-4; J gene: TRBJ1-5; CDR3 protein: CASRWGYSNQPQHF; CDR3 DNA: TGTGCCAGCAGATGGGGGTATAGCAATCAGCCCCAGCATTTT